The sequence of this T cell receptor (beta chain) was determined in a study of blood T cell repertoires in COVID-19. The overall study: Samples representing acute and convalescent COVID-19 were sourced from the United States, Italy and Spain.

V was shortened by 1 base and J by 4 bases, with 13 bases between the two germline ends. The CDR3 is made up of 15 amino acids. Germline V gives CDR1 SGHVS, CDR2 FQNEAQ. As originally analysed: Nucleated cell number was recorded as an estimate derived from reference gene primer amplification. Repertoires were generated with immunoSEQ multiplex PCR, while TCRdb's copy carries only in-frame clones and drops some. V and J calls and clone size follow that table, whereas D and trimming were derived from the DNA. The sample contains about 140,000 clones, approximately 80% of which appear only once. The sample comprised peripheral blood. The clonotype comes from a woman of 80 years or more with active or convalescent COVID-19. The gene calls are TRBV7-8 and TRBJ1-2; a possible D gene is TRBD1 (6 bases). CDR3 DNA sequence: TGTGCCAGCAGCTTAGTCGGGGGGCAGGGCTATGGCTACACCTTC. Translating it yields CASSLVGGQGYGYTF.